Listed below are T cell receptor beta chains from one sample, sequenced in a study of PD-L1 blockade in urothelial cancer. The method was immunoSEQ multiplex PCR; TCRdb's version includes in-frame clones alone and lacks a portion of them. The table records about 120,000 clones, more than 85% of them present only once. The sample consisted of PBMCs, taken around atezolizumab (anti-PD-L1) treatment. The receptors here all came from a man between 60 and 70 years old with urothelial cancer. CDR3s include the opening cysteine and the closing phenylalanine or tryptophan. Fields, in order: J gene, D gene, clone size, V gene, CDR3 DNA, CDR3 protein. The D gene is left open where the match is weak. Size tells how often a clone was seen (once, few, many) or the class of an expanded clone, and some rows leave it out.

j_call: TRBJ2-5
d_call: -
clone_size: -
v_call: TRBV5-1
cdr3_nt: TGCGCCAGCAGCTTGGGCGGAGGGGAGACCCAGTACTTC
cdr3_aa: CASSLGGGETQYF

j_call: TRBJ1-5
d_call: TRBD1
clone_size: once
v_call: TRBV19
cdr3_nt: TGTGCCAGTAGTATTAGCAGGGACAGGGGGGATCAGCCCCAGCATTTT
cdr3_aa: CASSISRDRGDQPQHF

j_call: TRBJ2-7
d_call: TRBD2
clone_size: -
v_call: TRBV7-8
cdr3_nt: TGTGCCAGCAGCTCCGCGGGAGCCCTCTACGAGCAGTACTTC
cdr3_aa: CASSSAGALYEQYF

j_call: TRBJ2-1
d_call: TRBD2
clone_size: -
v_call: TRBV10-3
cdr3_nt: TGTGCCATCAGTGAGACTTCGGGACTAGCGGGAGAGGGCAATGAGCAGTTCTTC
cdr3_aa: CAISETSGLAGEGNEQFF

j_call: TRBJ2-5
d_call: -
clone_size: -
v_call: TRBV9
cdr3_nt: TGTGCCAGCAGTACCGATGGGGGGGAGACCCAGTACTTC
cdr3_aa: CASSTDGGETQYF

j_call: TRBJ1-1
d_call: -
clone_size: -
v_call: TRBV28
cdr3_nt: TGTGCCAGCAGTTTTCCAGGACAGCTTACTGAAGCTTTCTTT
cdr3_aa: CASSFPGQLTEAFF

j_call: TRBJ2-3
d_call: -
clone_size: -
v_call: TRBV21-1
cdr3_nt: TGTGCCAGCAGCTCTCGGGACAGGTGCACAGATACGCAGTATTTT
cdr3_aa: CASSSRDRCTDTQYF

j_call: TRBJ1-3
d_call: -
clone_size: -
v_call: TRBV2
cdr3_nt: TGTGCCAGCAGTGAACGGTTCCCCACTGGAAACACCATATATTTT
cdr3_aa: CASSERFPTGNTIYF

j_call: TRBJ1-6
d_call: -
clone_size: -
v_call: TRBV30
cdr3_nt: TGTGCCTGGGCCGGGAATTCACCCCTCCACTTT
cdr3_aa: CAWAGNSPLHF

j_call: TRBJ2-3
d_call: TRBD2
clone_size: -
v_call: TRBV18
cdr3_nt: TGTGCCAGCTCACCCCTCGGAGCGGGGGGAGCAGGGAATACGCAGTATTTT
cdr3_aa: CASSPLGAGGAGNTQYF

j_call: TRBJ2-5
d_call: -
clone_size: -
v_call: TRBV7-9
cdr3_nt: TGTGCCAGCAGCCGGGAACTGGAGACCCAGTACTTC
cdr3_aa: CASSRELETQYF

j_call: TRBJ2-7
d_call: TRBD1
clone_size: -
v_call: TRBV4-2
cdr3_nt: TGTGCCAGCAGCGAACCGGGACAGGGCTACGAGCAGTACTTC
cdr3_aa: CASSEPGQGYEQYF

j_call: TRBJ2-3
d_call: TRBD2
clone_size: few
v_call: TRBV2
cdr3_nt: TGTGCCAGCAGTGAACTAGCGGGAGATCTAAGTACGCAGTATTTT
cdr3_aa: CASSELAGDLSTQYF

j_call: TRBJ2-5
d_call: TRBD2
clone_size: -
v_call: TRBV19
cdr3_nt: TGTGCCAGTAGTATACGGTGGAGCGGGGGGTCCGAGACCCAGTACTTC
cdr3_aa: CASSIRWSGGSETQYF

j_call: TRBJ2-2
d_call: TRBD1
clone_size: once
v_call: TRBV11-1
cdr3_nt: TGTGCCAGCAGTAGACAGGGAACCGGGGAGCTGTTTTTT
cdr3_aa: CASSRQGTGELFF

j_call: TRBJ1-2
d_call: TRBD1
clone_size: once
v_call: TRBV6-5
cdr3_nt: TGTGCCAGCAGTCGGGACAGGGTATATGGCTACACCTTC
cdr3_aa: CASSRDRVYGYTF

j_call: TRBJ1-5
d_call: TRBD1
clone_size: -
v_call: TRBV2
cdr3_nt: TGTGCCAGCAGCGTGGACAGGGGAAACCAGCCCCAGCATTTT
cdr3_aa: CASSVDRGNQPQHF

j_call: TRBJ1-1
d_call: -
clone_size: -
v_call: TRBV28
cdr3_nt: TGTGCCAGCAGCGGACAGACTAATACAGCTTTCTTT
cdr3_aa: CASSGQTNTAFF

j_call: TRBJ1-2
d_call: -
clone_size: -
v_call: TRBV28
cdr3_nt: TGTGCCACCAGTCAACAGGGATATAATGGCTACACCTTC
cdr3_aa: CATSQQGYNGYTF

j_call: TRBJ2-3
d_call: -
clone_size: -
v_call: TRBV7-8
cdr3_nt: TGTGCCAGCAGCTTCACAGCGGTTGGGAGCACAGATACGCAGTATTTT
cdr3_aa: CASSFTAVGSTDTQYF

j_call: TRBJ1-3
d_call: TRBD1
clone_size: -
v_call: TRBV5-1
cdr3_nt: TGCGCCAGCAGCTTATGGTCATCAGGGGGATCTGGAAACACCATATATTTT
cdr3_aa: CASSLWSSGGSGNTIYF

j_call: TRBJ2-5
d_call: -
clone_size: -
v_call: TRBV4-3
cdr3_nt: TGCGCCAGCAGCCAAGATCCCGGGGGGCAGGTCACTGCCCAAGAGACCCAGTACTTC
cdr3_aa: CASSQDPGGQVTAQETQYF

j_call: TRBJ2-2
d_call: -
clone_size: -
v_call: TRBV5-6
cdr3_nt: TGTGCCAGCAGCTTGGCACTTCTGACCGGGGAGCTGTTTTTT
cdr3_aa: CASSLALLTGELFF

j_call: TRBJ2-3
d_call: -
clone_size: -
v_call: TRBV4-1
cdr3_nt: TGCGCCAGCAGCCAAAGCCCAGGGGGCACAGATACGCAGTATTTT
cdr3_aa: CASSQSPGGTDTQYF

j_call: TRBJ1-1
d_call: -
clone_size: -
v_call: TRBV6-1
cdr3_nt: TGTGCCAGCAGTGAAAACAGGGTGAGGTACACTGAAGCTTTCTTT
cdr3_aa: CASSENRVRYTEAFF

j_call: TRBJ2-1
d_call: TRBD2
clone_size: once
v_call: TRBV6-1
cdr3_nt: TGTGCAACACTCGGGGGGACCTACAATGAGCAGTTCTTC
cdr3_aa: CATLGGTYNEQFF

j_call: TRBJ1-1
d_call: -
clone_size: -
v_call: TRBV5-8
cdr3_nt: TGTGCCAGCAGCTTGGATGTCATGAACACTGAAGCTTTCTTT
cdr3_aa: CASSLDVMNTEAFF

j_call: TRBJ1-5
d_call: -
clone_size: -
v_call: TRBV19
cdr3_nt: TGTGCCAGTAGCCCAACAGGCCAGCCCCAGCATTTT
cdr3_aa: CASSPTGQPQHF

j_call: TRBJ2-7
d_call: -
clone_size: -
v_call: TRBV6-1
cdr3_nt: TGTGCCAGCGGCTGGGGGCAGGAGCCCTACGAGCAGTACTTC
cdr3_aa: CASGWGQEPYEQYF

j_call: TRBJ1-2
d_call: -
clone_size: -
v_call: TRBV5-6
cdr3_nt: TGTGCCAGCAGCCTAGAATATGGCTACACCTTC
cdr3_aa: CASSLEYGYTF

j_call: TRBJ2-5
d_call: -
clone_size: -
v_call: TRBV7-2
cdr3_nt: TGTGCCAGCAGCTTATCAGGGAACGAAGAGACCCAGTACTTC
cdr3_aa: CASSLSGNEETQYF

j_call: TRBJ2-5
d_call: TRBD2
clone_size: -
v_call: TRBV27
cdr3_nt: TGTGCCAGCAGCCCCCGACTAGCGCTTTCTCAAGAGACCCAGTACTTC
cdr3_aa: CASSPRLALSQETQYF

j_call: TRBJ2-3
d_call: TRBD2
clone_size: -
v_call: TRBV5-4
cdr3_nt: TGTGCCAGCAGTGAGTCGATAGCGGGGGGCGGTGATACGCAGTATTTT
cdr3_aa: CASSESIAGGGDTQYF

j_call: TRBJ1-2
d_call: TRBD1
clone_size: once
v_call: TRBV5-1
cdr3_nt: TGCGCCAGCAGCGCCGGGACAGCGGCCATTAACTATGGCTACACCTTC
cdr3_aa: CASSAGTAAINYGYTF

j_call: TRBJ2-7
d_call: -
clone_size: once
v_call: TRBV27
cdr3_nt: TGTGCCAGCAGTTTCAGGGACGAGCAGTACTTC
cdr3_aa: CASSFRDEQYF

j_call: TRBJ1-2
d_call: TRBD1
clone_size: -
v_call: TRBV4-1
cdr3_nt: TGCGCCAGCAGCCATCCATACAGGGGCGGGTGGGGCTACACCTTC
cdr3_aa: CASSHPYRGGWGYTF

j_call: TRBJ2-2
d_call: -
clone_size: -
v_call: TRBV6-6
cdr3_nt: TGTGCCAGCAGTTACCTGACCGGGGAGCTGTTTTTT
cdr3_aa: CASSYLTGELFF

j_call: TRBJ1-2
d_call: TRBD1
clone_size: -
v_call: TRBV6-6
cdr3_nt: TGTGCCAGCAGACCCGGGGACAGGGGACGTGGCTACACCTTC
cdr3_aa: CASRPGDRGRGYTF

j_call: TRBJ2-5
d_call: -
clone_size: -
v_call: TRBV2
cdr3_nt: TGTGCCAGCACCCTTCGGGGGTTTGGAGAGACCCAGTACTTC
cdr3_aa: CASTLRGFGETQYF

j_call: TRBJ1-4
d_call: -
clone_size: -
v_call: TRBV5-6
cdr3_nt: TGTGCCAGCAGCTTCGGGAGGGGTAATGAAAAACTGTTTTTT
cdr3_aa: CASSFGRGNEKLFF

j_call: TRBJ1-2
d_call: TRBD1
clone_size: few
v_call: TRBV19
cdr3_nt: TGTGCCAGTAGTATTGTCCAGGGGGCGAGGGACTATGGCTACACCTTC
cdr3_aa: CASSIVQGARDYGYTF

j_call: TRBJ2-3
d_call: TRBD2
clone_size: -
v_call: TRBV10-3
cdr3_nt: TGTGCCATCAGCGGGGGGGCCAGAGATACGCAGTATTTT
cdr3_aa: CAISGGARDTQYF

j_call: TRBJ2-3
d_call: TRBD1
clone_size: -
v_call: TRBV4-2
cdr3_nt: TGTGCCAGCAGCCAAGATCGAGCAGGGGGTGTCCCAGATACGCAGTATTTT
cdr3_aa: CASSQDRAGGVPDTQYF

j_call: TRBJ2-4
d_call: -
clone_size: -
v_call: TRBV7-2
cdr3_nt: TGTGCCAGCAGCTTAGGCAGACATGGGAACATTCAGTACTTC
cdr3_aa: CASSLGRHGNIQYF

j_call: TRBJ2-4
d_call: TRBD2
clone_size: once
v_call: TRBV28
cdr3_nt: TGTGCCAGCAGTTCGGGAGGGATAGACATTCAGTACTTC
cdr3_aa: CASSSGGIDIQYF

j_call: TRBJ1-1
d_call: -
clone_size: once
v_call: TRBV6-1
cdr3_nt: TGTGCCAGCAGTGAAAGGGGCAGCTTGAACACTGAAGCTTTCTTT
cdr3_aa: CASSERGSLNTEAFF

j_call: TRBJ1-1
d_call: TRBD1
clone_size: -
v_call: TRBV11-2
cdr3_nt: TGTGCCAGCAGCCGATCCGGGACAGTGCTATTGAACACTGAAGCTTTCTTT
cdr3_aa: CASSRSGTVLLNTEAFF

j_call: TRBJ2-7
d_call: -
clone_size: -
v_call: TRBV18
cdr3_nt: TGTGCCAGCTCACCACCTAACAGGGATTATTACGAGCAGTACTTC
cdr3_aa: CASSPPNRDYYEQYF

j_call: TRBJ2-1
d_call: TRBD2
clone_size: -
v_call: TRBV7-2
cdr3_nt: TGTGCCAGCAGCCCTAGAGGATTAGCGGGCCCCTACAATGAGCAGTTCTTC
cdr3_aa: CASSPRGLAGPYNEQFF

j_call: TRBJ2-7
d_call: TRBD2
clone_size: -
v_call: TRBV30
cdr3_nt: TGTGCCTGGAGTGTACATGAGCGGGGGGGCTGGCAGTACTTC
cdr3_aa: CAWSVHERGGWQYF

j_call: TRBJ2-5
d_call: -
clone_size: -
v_call: TRBV5-1
cdr3_nt: TGCGCCAGCAGCCAGACTACCACCCTAGTAGAGACCCAGTACTTC
cdr3_aa: CASSQTTTLVETQYF

j_call: TRBJ1-3
d_call: TRBD1
clone_size: -
v_call: TRBV7-2
cdr3_nt: TGTGCCAGCAGCCTTTCCGGACAGGGCGAAAACACCATATATTTT
cdr3_aa: CASSLSGQGENTIYF

j_call: TRBJ1-1
d_call: -
clone_size: -
v_call: TRBV11-2
cdr3_nt: TGTGCCAGCAGCTTTCGGGAGAACACTGAAGCTTTCTTT
cdr3_aa: CASSFRENTEAFF